Presented here are 6 T cell receptor beta chains from one specimen sequenced in a study of beta chain features in type 1 diabetes. The whole isolated RNA underwent reverse transcription, so sequencing captured expressed TCRB transcripts. TCRdb's table, derived via immunoSEQ multiplex PCR, lists solely in-frame clones and lacks some. The sample lists more than 100,000 clones; roughly 28% were seen once. No antigen has been identified for these receptors. Findings and caveats of the study: All four CD4+ subsets from Type 1 diabetes patients carried moderately but significantly shorter TCRB CDR3s.

Input material: central memory CD4+ T cells from blood. Every receptor here comes from a woman under 30 with type 1 diabetes.

The table lists this clone with a count of one. V gene TRBV10-3 combines with J gene TRBJ1-1, with TRBD1 as a possible D gene (5 bases). CDR1 ENHRY and CDR2 SYGVKD come from the germline V gene. V lost 11 bases and J 4 bases, leaving 23 bases between the germline ends. The CDR3 consists of 15 residues. The CDR3 spells CAALPGRERGTEAFF. For the CDR3, the DNA is TGTGCCGCCCTACCAGGGAGGGAGAGGGGCACTGAAGCTTTCTTT.

The V and J genes are TRBV6-6 and TRBJ2-5; TRBD2 aligns across 11 bases. This CDR3 is 14 amino acids long. Germline V gene lookup returns CDR1 MNHNY and CDR2 SVGAGI (reference sequence). V was clipped by 6 bases and J by 0 bases; unmatched bases: 0. The CDR3 coding sequence is TGTGCCAGCAGGACTAGCGGGAACCAAGAGACCCAGTACTTC. Amino acids: CASRTSGNQETQYF.

This sequence joins TRBV18 and TRBJ2-5; 7 bases fit TRBD2. Trimming removed 1 base from V and 4 bases from J; junction bases left unmatched: 0. Germline V gene lookup returns CDR1 KGHSH and CDR2 LQKENI. There are 13 residues in the CDR3. CDR3 loop: CASSPLAGETQYF. Written as DNA, the CDR3 is TGTGCCAGCTCACCACTAGCGGGAGAGACCCAGTACTTC.

The rearrangement joins TRBV5-1 to TRBJ1-5; no reliable D call. The CDR3 runs to 14 residues. Looked up from germline, CDR1 is SGHRS and CDR2 is YFSETQ. V lost 0 bases, J lost 0 bases, and 4 bases lay in between. CDR3: CASSLDSSNQPQHF. The CDR3 nucleotides are TGCGCCAGCAGCTTGGACAGTAGCAATCAGCCCCAGCATTTT.

V usage is TRBV4-2 and J usage is TRBJ2-5, with D possibly matching TRBD1 (5 bases). CDR1 and CDR2 from the germline V gene are LGHNA and YNFKEQ. This CDR3 contains 13 residues. Deletions cut 3 bases from V and 4 bases from J, with 9 bases between. The CDR3 sequence: CASSQAQGETQYF. The CDR3 nucleotides are TGTGCCAGCAGCCAGGCTCAGGGAGAGACCCAGTACTTC.

The chain links TRBV16 to TRBJ2-3, with D perhaps TRBD2 (6 bases). The CDR3 spans 13 residues. Trimming left V 1 base short and J 7 bases short, with 9 bases between. Germline V CDR1 and CDR2: KGHSY, FQNENV. CDR3 in DNA: TGTGCCAGCAGCCAATACGGAGGGAATACGCAGTATTTT. Amino acids: CASSQYGGNTQYF. Based on the CDR3 plus reference TRBV16 and TRBJ2-3, the full variable domain is GEEVAQTPKHLVRGEGQKAKLYCAPIKGHSYVFWYQQVLKNEFKFLISFQNENVFDETGMPKERFSAKCLPNSPCSLEIQATKLEDSAVYFCASSQYGGNTQYFGPGTRLTVL.